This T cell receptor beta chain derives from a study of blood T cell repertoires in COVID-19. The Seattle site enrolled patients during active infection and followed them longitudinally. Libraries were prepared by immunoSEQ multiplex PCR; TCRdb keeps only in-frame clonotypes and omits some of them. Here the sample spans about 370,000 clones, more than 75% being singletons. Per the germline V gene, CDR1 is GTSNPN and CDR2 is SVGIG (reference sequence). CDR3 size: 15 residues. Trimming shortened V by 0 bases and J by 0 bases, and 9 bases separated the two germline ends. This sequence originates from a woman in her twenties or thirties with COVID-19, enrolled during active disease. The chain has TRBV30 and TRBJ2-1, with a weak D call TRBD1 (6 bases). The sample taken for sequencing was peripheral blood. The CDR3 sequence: CAWSVGQSSYNEQFF. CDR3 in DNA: TGTGCCTGGAGTGTAGGACAGAGCTCCTACAATGAGCAGTTCTTC.